This record looks at one T cell receptor beta chain sequence and its context. Recruitment covered over 20 US areas and drew participants whose ages spanned roughly 18 to 100 years. This sample was included in a study of blood T cell repertoires in COVID-19. Study-level background: The United States, Italy and Spain were the sources of the acute and convalescent COVID-19 samples. PBMCs, B-cell-depleted T cells, or T cells were the source of the cDNA or gDNA that made up the material.

Original analysis: Nucleated cell number was recorded as an estimate derived from reference gene primer amplification. Assay used: immunoSEQ multiplex PCR; TCRdb lists only in-frame clones, some missing. V, J and clone size are taken as reported in that table, and D and trimming were inferred from the DNA itself. The sample shows 390,000 or so clones, around 91% of them seen only once. CDR3 length equals 14 residues. CDR1 and CDR2 from the germline V gene are LGHDT and YNNKEL (reference sequence). V gave up 3 bases and J gave up 8 bases, with 13 bases separating them. Sample: PBMCs or T cells enriched from blood (not recorded which). This receptor was identified in a young man who had recovered from COVID-19. The V gene is TRBV3-1 (or the pseudogene TRBV3-2), the J gene TRBJ1-4; D remains ambiguous. CDR3 loop: CASSHRGNGEKLFF. DNA for the CDR3: TGTGCCAGCAGCCATCGGGGTAACGGGGAAAAACTGTTTTTT.